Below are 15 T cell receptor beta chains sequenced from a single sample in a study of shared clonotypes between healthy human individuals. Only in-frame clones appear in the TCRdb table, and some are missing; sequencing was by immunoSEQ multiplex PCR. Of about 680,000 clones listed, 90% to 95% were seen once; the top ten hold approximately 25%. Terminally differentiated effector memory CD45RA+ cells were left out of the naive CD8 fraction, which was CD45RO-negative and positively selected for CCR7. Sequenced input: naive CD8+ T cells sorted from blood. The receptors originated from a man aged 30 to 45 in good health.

CDR3 coding DNA: TGTGCCAGCAGCTTGGACAGCTATAGCAATCAGCCCCAGCATTTT. Protein sequence: CASSLDSYSNQPQHF. The chain uses TRBV27 and TRBJ1-5; weak D call: TRBD1 (6 bases). The V and J ends lost 6 bases and 0 bases respectively, with 12 bases between them. This CDR3 has 15 amino acids. From germline, CDR1 is MNHEY and CDR2 SMNVEV (reference sequence).

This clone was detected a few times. The CDR3 here is CASSSNTGELFF. DNA of the CDR3: TGTGCCAGCAGCTCGAACACCGGGGAGCTGTTTTTT. This chain uses TRBV13 with TRBJ2-2; D unresolved. Germline loops: CDR1 PRHDT, CDR2 FYEKMQ (reference sequence). The length of the CDR3 is 12 residues. V lost 4 bases and J lost 0, with 0 bases in between.

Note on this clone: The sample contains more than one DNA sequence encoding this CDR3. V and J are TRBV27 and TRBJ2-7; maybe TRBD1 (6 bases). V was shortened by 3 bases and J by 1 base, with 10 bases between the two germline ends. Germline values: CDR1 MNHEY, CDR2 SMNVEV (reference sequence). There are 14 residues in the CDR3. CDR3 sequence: CASSLSRGSYEQYF. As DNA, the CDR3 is TGTGCCAGCAGTTTGTCCAGGGGTTCCTACGAGCAGTACTTC.

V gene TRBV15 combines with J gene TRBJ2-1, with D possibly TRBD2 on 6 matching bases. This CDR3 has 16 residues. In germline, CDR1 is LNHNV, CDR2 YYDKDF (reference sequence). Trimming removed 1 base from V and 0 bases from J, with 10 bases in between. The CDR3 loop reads CATSRVADGSYNEQFF. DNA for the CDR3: TGTGCCACCAGCAGAGTAGCGGACGGCTCCTACAATGAGCAGTTCTTC.

The CDR3 DNA sequence: TGTGCCAGCAGTGATTTGGGAGGAAGAGGGGATACGCAGTATTTT. The encoded protein is CASSDLGGRGDTQYF. V gene TRBV2 combines with J gene TRBJ2-3; tentatively, D is TRBD2 (6 bases). V shed 3 bases and J shed 6 bases, with 16 bases lying between them. Per the germline V gene, CDR1 is SNHLY and CDR2 is FYNNEI. CDR3 length equals 15 residues.

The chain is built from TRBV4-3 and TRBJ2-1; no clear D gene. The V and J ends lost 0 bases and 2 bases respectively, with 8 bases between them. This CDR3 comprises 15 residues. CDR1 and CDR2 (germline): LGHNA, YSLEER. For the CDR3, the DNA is TGCGCCAGCAGCCAAGAGAAGCAGACCTACAATGAGCAGTTCTTC. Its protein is CASSQEKQTYNEQFF.

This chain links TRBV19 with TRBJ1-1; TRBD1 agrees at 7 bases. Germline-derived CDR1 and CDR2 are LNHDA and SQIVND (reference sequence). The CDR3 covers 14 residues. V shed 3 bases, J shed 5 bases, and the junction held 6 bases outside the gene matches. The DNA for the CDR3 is TGTGCCAGTAGTATTACGACAGGGTGGACTGAAGCTTTCTTT. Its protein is CASSITTGWTEAFF.

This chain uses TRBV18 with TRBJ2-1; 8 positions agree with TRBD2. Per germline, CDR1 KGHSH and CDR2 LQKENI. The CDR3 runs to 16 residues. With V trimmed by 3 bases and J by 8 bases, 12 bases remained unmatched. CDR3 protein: CASSPTGTRGGDEQFF. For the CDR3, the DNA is TGTGCCAGCTCACCCACCGGGACTAGAGGCGGGGATGAGCAGTTCTTC. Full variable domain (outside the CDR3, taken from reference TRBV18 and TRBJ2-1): NAGVMQNPRHLVRRRGQEARLRCSPMKGHSHVYWYRQLPEEGLKFMVYLQKENIIDESGMPKERFSAEFPKEGPSILRIQQVVRGDSAAYFCASSPTGTRGGDEQFFGPGTRLTVL.

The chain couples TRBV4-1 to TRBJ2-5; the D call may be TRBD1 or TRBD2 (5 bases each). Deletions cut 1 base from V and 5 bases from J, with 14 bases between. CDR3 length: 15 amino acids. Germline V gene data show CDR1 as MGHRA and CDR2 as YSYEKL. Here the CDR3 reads CASSQGGGEFETQYF. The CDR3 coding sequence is TGCGCCAGCAGCCAAGGTGGGGGAGAGTTTGAGACCCAGTACTTC.

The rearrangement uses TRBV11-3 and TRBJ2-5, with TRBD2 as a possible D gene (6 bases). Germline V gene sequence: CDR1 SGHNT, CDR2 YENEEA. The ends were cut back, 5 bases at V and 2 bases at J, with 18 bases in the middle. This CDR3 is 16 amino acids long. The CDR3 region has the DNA TGTGCCAGCAGCCACGACAGCGCCGGGGGTCAAGAGACCCAGTACTTC. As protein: CASSHDSAGGQETQYF.

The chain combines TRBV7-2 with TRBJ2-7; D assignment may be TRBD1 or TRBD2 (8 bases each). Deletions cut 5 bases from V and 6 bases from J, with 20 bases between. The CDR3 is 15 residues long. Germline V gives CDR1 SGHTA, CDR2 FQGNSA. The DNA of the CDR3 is TGTGCCAGCAGCCAGGGGGCTAGCGGGTTCGGCGAGCAGTACTTC. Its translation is CASSQGASGFGEQYF.

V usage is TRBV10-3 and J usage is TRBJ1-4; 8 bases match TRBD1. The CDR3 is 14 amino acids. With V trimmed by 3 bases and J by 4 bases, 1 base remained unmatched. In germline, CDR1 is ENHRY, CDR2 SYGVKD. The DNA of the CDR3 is TGTGCCATCAGTGACGACAGGGGTAATGAAAAACTGTTTTTT. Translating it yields CAISDDRGNEKLFF.

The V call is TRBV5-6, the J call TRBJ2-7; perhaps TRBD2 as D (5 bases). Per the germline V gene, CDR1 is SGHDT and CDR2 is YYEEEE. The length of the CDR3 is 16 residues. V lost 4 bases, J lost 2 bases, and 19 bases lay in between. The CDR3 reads CASSSAADVSPYEQYF. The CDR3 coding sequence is TGTGCCAGCAGCAGTGCAGCGGACGTCAGCCCCTACGAGCAGTACTTC.

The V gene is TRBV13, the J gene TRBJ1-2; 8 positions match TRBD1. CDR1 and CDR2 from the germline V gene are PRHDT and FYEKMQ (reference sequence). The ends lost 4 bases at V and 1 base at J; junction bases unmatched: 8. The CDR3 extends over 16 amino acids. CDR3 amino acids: CASSSLQTGDNYGYTF. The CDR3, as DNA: TGTGCCAGCAGCTCCCTACAGACAGGGGATAACTATGGCTACACCTTC.

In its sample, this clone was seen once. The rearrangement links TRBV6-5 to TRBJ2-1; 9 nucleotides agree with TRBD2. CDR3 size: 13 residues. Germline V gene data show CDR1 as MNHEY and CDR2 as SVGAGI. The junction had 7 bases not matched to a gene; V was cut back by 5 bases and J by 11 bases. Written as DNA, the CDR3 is TGTGCCAGCAGTCCCCTACTAGCGGGCCAGCAGTTCTTC. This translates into CASSPLLAGQQFF.